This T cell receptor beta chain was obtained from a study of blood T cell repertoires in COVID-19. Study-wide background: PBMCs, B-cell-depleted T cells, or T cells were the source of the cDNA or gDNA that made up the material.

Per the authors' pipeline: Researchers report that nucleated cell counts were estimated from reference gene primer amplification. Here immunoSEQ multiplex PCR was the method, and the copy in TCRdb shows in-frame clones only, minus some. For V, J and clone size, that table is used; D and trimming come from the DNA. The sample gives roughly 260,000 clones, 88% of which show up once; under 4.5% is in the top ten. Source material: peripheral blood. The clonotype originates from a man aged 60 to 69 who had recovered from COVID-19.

The CDR3 protein is CASTRTGNTGELFF. The CDR3 DNA follows: TGCGCCAGCACGAGGACAGGGAACACCGGGGAGCTGTTTTTT. This chain uses TRBV5-1 with TRBJ2-2; 7 bases are a match to TRBD1. CDR3 size: 14 residues. Trimming at V came to 6 bases and at J to 1 base, leaving 3 bases not matched to a gene. Germline lookup yields CDR1 SGHRS and CDR2 YFSETQ.